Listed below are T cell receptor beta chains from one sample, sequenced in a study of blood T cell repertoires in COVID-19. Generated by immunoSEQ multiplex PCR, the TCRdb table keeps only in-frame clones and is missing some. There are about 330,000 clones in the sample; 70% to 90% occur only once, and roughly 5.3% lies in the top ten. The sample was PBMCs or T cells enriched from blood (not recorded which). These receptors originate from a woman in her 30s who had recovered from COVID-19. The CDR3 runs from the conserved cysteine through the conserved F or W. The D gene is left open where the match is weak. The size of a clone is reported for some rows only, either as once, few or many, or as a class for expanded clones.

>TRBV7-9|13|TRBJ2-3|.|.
CASLTGDTDTQYF
TGTGCCAGCCTAACGGGGGACACAGATACGCAGTATTTT
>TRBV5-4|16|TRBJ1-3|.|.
CASSAGPLTSGNTIYF
TGTGCCAGCAGCGCGGGACCGTTAACCTCTGGAAACACCATATATTTT
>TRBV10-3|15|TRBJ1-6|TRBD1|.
CAISESGQGGSPLHF
TGTGCCATCAGTGAGTCGGGACAGGGCGGCTCACCCCTCCACTTT
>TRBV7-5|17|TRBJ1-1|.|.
CVRSRDRIPGANTEAFF
TGTGTCAGAAGCCGGGACAGGATTCCTGGGGCGAACACTGAAGCTTTCTTT
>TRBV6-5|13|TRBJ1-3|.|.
CASRRAAGNTIYF
TGTGCCAGCAGGCGGGCGGCTGGAAACACCATATATTTT
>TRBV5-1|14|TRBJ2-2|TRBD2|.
CASRYIGGTGELFF
TGCGCCAGCAGATACATCGGGGGGACCGGGGAGCTGTTTTTT
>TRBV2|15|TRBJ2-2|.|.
CASSSHRQGSGELFF
TGTGCCAGCAGCTCACATCGGCAGGGGTCCGGGGAGCTGTTTTTT
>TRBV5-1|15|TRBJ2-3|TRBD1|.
CASSSSGQSIDTQYF
TGCGCCAGCAGCTCTTCGGGACAGTCAATAGATACGCAGTATTTT
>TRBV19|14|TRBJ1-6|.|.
CASSPQGEESPLHF
TGTGCCAGTAGTCCCCAGGGCGAGGAGTCACCCCTCCACTTT
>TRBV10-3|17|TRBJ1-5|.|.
CAISESLTSPFNQPQHF
TGTGCCATCAGTGAGTCTCTGACATCCCCATTCAATCAGCCCCAGCATTTT
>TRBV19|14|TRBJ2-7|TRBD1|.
CASRLGTGDYEQYF
TGTGCCAGTAGACTTGGGACAGGGGACTACGAGCAGTACTTC
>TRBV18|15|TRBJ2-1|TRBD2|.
CASSPMSGGAREQFF
TGTGCCAGCTCACCGATGAGCGGGGGGGCCCGAGAGCAGTTCTTC
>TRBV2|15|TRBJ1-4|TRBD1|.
CASSEIHRGGEKLFF
TGTGCCAGCAGTGAGATCCACAGGGGAGGTGAAAAACTGTTTTTT
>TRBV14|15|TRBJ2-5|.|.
CASSQDLAGAETQYF
TGTGCCAGCAGCCAAGATCTCGCAGGGGCAGAGACCCAGTACTTC
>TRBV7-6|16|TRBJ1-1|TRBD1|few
CASSLGQGALNTEAFF
TGTGCCAGCAGCTTAGGACAGGGGGCGTTGAACACTGAAGCTTTCTTT
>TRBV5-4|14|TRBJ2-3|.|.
CASSLRGTTDTQYF
TGTGCCAGCAGCTTAAGGGGGACCACAGATACGCAGTATTTT
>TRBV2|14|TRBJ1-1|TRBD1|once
CASSLRQGITEAFF
TGTGCCAGCAGCCTGAGACAGGGAATCACTGAAGCTTTCTTT
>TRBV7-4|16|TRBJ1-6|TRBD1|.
CASSSPQGDPNSPLHF
TGTGCCAGCAGCTCCCCTCAGGGGGATCCTAATTCACCCCTCCACTTT
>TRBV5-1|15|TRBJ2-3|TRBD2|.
CASSHGLAGSDTQYF
TGCGCCAGCAGCCACGGACTAGCGGGGTCAGATACGCAGTATTTT
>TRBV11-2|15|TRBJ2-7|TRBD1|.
CASSSGPGQGYEQYF
TGTGCCAGCAGCTCAGGACCGGGACAGGGATACGAGCAGTACTTC
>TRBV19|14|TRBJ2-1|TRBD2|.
CASRRGGIHNEQFF
TGTGCCAGTAGACGGGGGGGTATCCACAATGAGCAGTTCTTC
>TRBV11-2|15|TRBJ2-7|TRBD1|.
CASSLGQGAIYEQYF
TGTGCCAGCAGCTTGGGGCAGGGGGCAATCTACGAGCAGTACTTC
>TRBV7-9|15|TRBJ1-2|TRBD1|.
CASSLESVTGTGYTF
TGTGCCAGCAGCTTAGAGTCGGTGACAGGGACCGGCTACACCTTC
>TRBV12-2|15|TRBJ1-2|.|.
CASYLCGTLNYGYTF
.
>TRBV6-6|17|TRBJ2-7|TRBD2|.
CASSRRTSGGSPYEQYF
TGTGCCAGCAGTCGGCGGACTAGCGGGGGTAGTCCCTACGAGCAGTACTTC
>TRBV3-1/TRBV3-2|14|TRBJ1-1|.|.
CASSQLTLNTEAFF
TGTGCCAGCAGCCAATTGACATTGAACACTGAAGCTTTCTTT
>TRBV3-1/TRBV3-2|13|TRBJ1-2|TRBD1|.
CASSQGTGRSDTF
TGTGCCAGCAGCCAAGGGACAGGGAGGTCGGACACCTTC
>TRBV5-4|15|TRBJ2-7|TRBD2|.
CASSPGGTRAYEQYF
TGTGCCAGCAGCCCGGGGGGGACGCGAGCCTACGAGCAGTACTTC
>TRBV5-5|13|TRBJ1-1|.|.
CASSFEGLTEAFF
TGTGCCAGCAGCTTTGAGGGTCTCACTGAAGCTTTCTTT
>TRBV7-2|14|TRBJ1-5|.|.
CASSLKSEDQPQHF
TGTGCCAGCAGCTTAAAGAGTGAGGATCAGCCCCAGCATTTT
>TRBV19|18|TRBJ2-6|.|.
CASSSPTGRNSGANVLTF
TGTGCCAGTAGTTCCCCCACGGGTCGAAACTCTGGGGCCAACGTCCTGACTTTC
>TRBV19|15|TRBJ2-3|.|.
CASSTGVYPTDTQYF
TGTGCCAGTAGTACGGGGGTTTATCCCACAGATACGCAGTATTTT
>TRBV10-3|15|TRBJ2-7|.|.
CAISDFGRGDYEQYF
TGTGCCATCAGTGATTTTGGGCGGGGTGACTACGAGCAGTACTTC
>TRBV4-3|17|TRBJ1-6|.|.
CASSQDRIGGGNSPLHF
TGCGCCAGCAGCCAAGATAGAATAGGGGGGGGAAATTCACCCCTCCACTTT
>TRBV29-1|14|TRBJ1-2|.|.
CSVVGGGVDYGYTF
TGCAGCGTTGTAGGTGGAGGGGTCGACTATGGCTACACCTTC
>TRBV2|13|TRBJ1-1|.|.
CASNRQPNTEAFF
TGTGCCAGCAATAGACAGCCGAACACTGAAGCTTTCTTT
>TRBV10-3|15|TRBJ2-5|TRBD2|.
CAISGTSGGVVTQYF
TGTGCCATCAGTGGGACTAGCGGGGGGGTTGTGACCCAGTACTTC
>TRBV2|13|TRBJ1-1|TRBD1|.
CASSTGAGTEAFF
TGTGCCAGCAGCACAGGGGCTGGCACTGAAGCTTTCTTT
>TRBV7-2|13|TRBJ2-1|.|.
CASSQVGSGEQFF
TGTGCCAGCAGCCAAGTCGGGTCGGGGGAGCAGTTCTTC
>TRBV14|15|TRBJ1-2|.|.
CASSLRIRQRYGYTF
TGTGCCAGCAGCCTGCGTATTCGACAAAGGTATGGCTACACCTTC
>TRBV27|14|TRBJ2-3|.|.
CASSLGGRTDTQYF
TGTGCCAGCAGTTTAGGGGGGAGGACAGATACGCAGTATTTT
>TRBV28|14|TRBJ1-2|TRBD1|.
CASSLNRQGHGYTF
TGTGCCAGCAGTTTAAACAGACAGGGTCATGGCTACACCTTC
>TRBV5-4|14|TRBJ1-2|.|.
CASSLDQGYYGYTF
TGTGCCAGCAGCTTGGATCAGGGGTACTATGGCTACACCTTC
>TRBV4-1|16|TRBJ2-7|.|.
CASSQVPRGPSYEQYF
TGCGCCAGCAGCCAAGTGCCGCGGGGGCCTTCCTACGAGCAGTACTTC
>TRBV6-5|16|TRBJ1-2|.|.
CASSYVGSNTNYGYTF
TGTGCCAGCAGTTACGTCGGGAGCAATACCAACTATGGCTACACCTTC
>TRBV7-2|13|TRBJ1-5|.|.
CASSVRGNQPQHF
TGTGCCAGCAGCGTAAGGGGTAATCAGCCCCAGCATTTT
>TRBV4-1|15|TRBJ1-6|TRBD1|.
CASSPWDSTKRPLHF
TGCGCCAGCAGCCCGTGGGACAGCACAAAGAGGCCCCTCCACTTT
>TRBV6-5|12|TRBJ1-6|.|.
CAAGYGNSPLHF
TGTGCCGCGGGGTATGGAAATTCACCCCTCCACTTT
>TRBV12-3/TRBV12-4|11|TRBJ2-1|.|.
CASSSNNEQFF
TGTGCCAGCAGTTCTAACAATGAGCAGTTCTTC
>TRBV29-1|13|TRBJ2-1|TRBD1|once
CSFWTGRLGEQFF
TGCAGCTTCTGGACAGGGCGGTTGGGTGAGCAGTTCTTC
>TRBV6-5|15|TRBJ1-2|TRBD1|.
CASSYADRVGYGYTF
TGTGCCAGCAGTTACGCGGACAGGGTTGGCTATGGCTACACCTTC
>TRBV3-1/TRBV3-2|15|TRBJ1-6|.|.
CASSGMLTADSPLHF
TGTGCCAGCAGCGGAATGCTTACGGCGGATTCACCCCTCCACTTT
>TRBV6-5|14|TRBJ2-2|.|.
CASSKTGNTGELFF
TGTGCCAGCAGCAAAACAGGGAACACCGGGGAGCTGTTTTTT
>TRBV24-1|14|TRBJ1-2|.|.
CATSERGQSYGYTF
TGTGCCACCAGTGAAAGGGGTCAGAGCTATGGCTACACCTTC
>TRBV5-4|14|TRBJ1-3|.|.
CASSLGGSRNTIYF
TGTGCCAGCAGCTTGGGGGGCAGCCGAAACACCATATATTTT
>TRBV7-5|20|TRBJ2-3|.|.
CVRSLVPLAGGRISTDTQYF
TGTGTCAGAAGCTTAGTGCCCCTAGCGGGGGGGAGAATTAGCACAGATACGCAGTATTTT